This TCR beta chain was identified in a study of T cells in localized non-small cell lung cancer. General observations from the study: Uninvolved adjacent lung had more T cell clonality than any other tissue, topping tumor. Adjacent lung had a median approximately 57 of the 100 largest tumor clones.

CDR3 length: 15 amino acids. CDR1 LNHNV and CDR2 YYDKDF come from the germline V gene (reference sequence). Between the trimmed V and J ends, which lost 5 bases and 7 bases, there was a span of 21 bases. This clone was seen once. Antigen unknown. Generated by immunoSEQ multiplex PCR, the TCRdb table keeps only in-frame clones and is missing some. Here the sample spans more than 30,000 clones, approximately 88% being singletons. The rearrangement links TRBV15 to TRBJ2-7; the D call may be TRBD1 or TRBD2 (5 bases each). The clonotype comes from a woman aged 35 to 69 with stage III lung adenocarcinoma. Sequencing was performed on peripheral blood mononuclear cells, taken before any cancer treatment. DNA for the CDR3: TGTGCCACCAGCCCTGCTCGGGTGGGGCCGGGGGAGCAGTACTTC. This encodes CATSPARVGPGEQYF.